These 32 T cell receptor beta chains were all obtained from the same sample, sequenced in a study of OX40 agonist ivuxolimab in advanced cancers. TCRdb's copy holds only in-frame clones and misses some; the assay was immunoSEQ multiplex PCR. The sample lists about 35,000 clones, around 93% seen once, with roughly a third in the top ten. The input for sequencing was CD4+ or CD8+ T cells sorted from blood, taken in a trial of the OX40 agonist ivuxolimab. Receptors were obtained from an adult with an advanced solid tumor such as melanoma, head and neck, liver or kidney cancer.

This sequence joins TRBV7-2 and TRBJ2-7, with D unresolved. CDR1 and CDR2 from the germline V gene are SGHTA and FQGNSA. The CDR3 totals 14 residues. V was shortened by 3 bases and J by 2 bases, with 11 bases between the two germline ends. This chain's CDR3 is CASSFVGSTYEQYF. The CDR3 bases are TGTGCCAGCAGCTTCGTGGGCAGCACCTACGAGCAGTACTTC.

This clone appeared once. J is TRBJ2-2 and V is TRBV27; D gene ambiguous. The CDR3 totals 12 residues. Germline CDR1 is MNHEY and CDR2 is SMNVEV (reference sequence). Trimming took off 5 bases at V and 8 bases at J, with 9 bases between the two ends. The CDR3 protein is CASSTPLGELFF. The CDR3 region has the DNA TGTGCCAGCAGTACTCCACTAGGGGAGCTGTTTTTT.

The chain recombines TRBV11-2 with TRBJ2-7; a weak D match, TRBD2 (5 bases). Between the trimmed V and J ends, which lost 1 base and 1 base, there was a span of 11 bases. The CDR3 spans 15 residues. Germline CDR1 and CDR2: SGHAT and FQNNGV. The CDR3 DNA reads TGTGCCAGCAGCTTAGGGCAGACGGGATCCTACGAGCAGTACTTC. Translation: CASSLGQTGSYEQYF.

A few counts support this clone. The chain is built from TRBV7-2 and TRBJ2-1, with 8 bases that match TRBD2. Per germline, CDR1 SGHTA and CDR2 FQGNSA. The CDR3 is made up of 11 amino acids. The junction had 6 bases not matched to a gene; V was cut back by 5 bases and J by 15 bases. CDR3 residues: CASSGAGEWFF. The CDR3 DNA follows: TGTGCCAGCAGCGGAGCGGGAGAGTGGTTCTTC.

The V gene is TRBV27, the J gene TRBJ1-1, with a possible D match to TRBD1 (5 bases). V was clipped by 5 bases and J by 0 bases, with 7 bases between them. The CDR3 sequence is 13 residues long. Germline V lookup: CDR1 MNHEY, CDR2 SMNVEV (reference sequence). The CDR3 nucleotides read TGTGCCAGCAGTCAGGGATTGAACACTGAAGCTTTCTTT. Protein sequence: CASSQGLNTEAFF.

This clone occurred once. This chain links TRBV4-3 with TRBJ1-5, with D unclear. Deletions cut 0 bases from V and 6 bases from J, with 9 bases between. This CDR3 has 14 residues. CDR1 LGHNA and CDR2 YSLEER come from the germline V gene. This chain's CDR3 is CASSQDLVGQPQHF. CDR3 DNA: TGCGCCAGCAGCCAAGATTTGGTTGGTCAGCCCCAGCATTTT.

The rearrangement uses TRBV10-3 and TRBJ1-1; D ambiguous. Trimming left V 3 bases short and J 2 bases short, with 4 bases between. The V gene's germline CDR1 is ENHRY and CDR2 SYGVKD. CDR3 size: 12 residues. The CDR3 reads CAISEGNTEAFF. For the CDR3, the DNA is TGTGCCATCAGTGAAGGAAACACTGAAGCTTTCTTT.

V gene TRBV28 combines with J gene TRBJ2-7, with 7 positions matching TRBD1. V was pared by 3 bases and J by 4 bases, with 12 bases of the junction left unmatched. This CDR3 region has 16 residues. From germline, CDR1 is MDHEN and CDR2 SYDVKM. The DNA of the CDR3 is TGTGCCAGCAGTTTGAGTTCCGACAGGGTGAGGTACGAGCAGTACTTC. This sequence encodes CASSLSSDRVRYEQYF.

This clone appeared many times. Here the CDR3 DNA reads TGTGCCAGCAGTTTTACTAGCGAGTACGAGCAGTACTTC. Protein: CASSFTSEYEQYF. The chain has TRBV6-5 and TRBJ2-7; 7 bases fit TRBD2. V lost 4 bases and J lost 4; bases outside the gene matches: 4. The CDR3 length is 13 residues. CDR1 and CDR2 from the germline V gene are MNHEY and SVGAGI.

V and J are TRBV7-2 and TRBJ2-1; the match to TRBD2 covers 8 bases. The germline gives CDR1 SGHTA, CDR2 FQGNSA. J gave up 5 bases and V 2 bases, and 5 bases lay outside the gene matches. This CDR3 contains 15 residues. The CDR3 DNA reads TGTGCCAGCAGCTTAACTAGCGGTTTGGACAATGAGCAGTTCTTC. This translates into CASSLTSGLDNEQFF. The variable domain in full, completed from reference TRBV7-2 and TRBJ2-1, reads GAGVSQSPSNKVTEKGKDVELRCDPISGHTALYWYRQSLGQGLEFLIYFQGNSAPDKSGLPSDRFSAERTGGSVSTLTIQRTQQEDSAVYLCASSLTSGLDNEQFFGPGTRLTVL.

The V call is TRBV28, the J call TRBJ2-7; D unresolved. Trimming stripped 3 bases from V and 6 bases from J, with 9 bases between. From germline, CDR1 is MDHEN and CDR2 SYDVKM. This CDR3 is 12 amino acids long. CDR3 protein: CASSFTTAEQYF. DNA of the CDR3: TGTGCCAGCAGTTTCACTACCGCCGAGCAGTACTTC. The whole variable domain, filled in from reference TRBV28 and TRBJ2-7, reads DVKVTQSSRYLVKRTGEKVFLECVQDMDHENMFWYRQDPGLGLRLIYFSYDVKMKEKGDIPEGYSVSREKKERFSLILESASTNQTSMYLCASSFTTAEQYFGPGTRLTVT.

The J gene is TRBJ1-2, the V gene TRBV27; 10 bases map to TRBD1. The CDR3 is made up of 15 amino acids. V was clipped by 5 bases and J by 6 bases; unmatched bases: 9. The germline gives CDR1 MNHEY, CDR2 SMNVEV (reference sequence). DNA for the CDR3: TGTGCCAGCAGTGGAGGACAGGGGGTACGGGATGGCTACACCTTC. Protein: CASSGGQGVRDGYTF.

This chain uses TRBV4-1 with TRBJ1-2, with no clear D. This CDR3 is built from 14 residues. In germline, CDR1 is MGHRA, CDR2 YSYEKL. Trimming pared 1 base from V and 3 bases from J, leaving 9 bases between. The DNA of the CDR3 is TGCGCCAGCAGCCAAGTGGCTGGCGACTATGGCTACACCTTC. Translation gives CASSQVAGDYGYTF.

This chain connects TRBV10-3 to TRBJ2-7; a weak D match, TRBD1 (6 bases). The germline V gene encodes CDR1 ENHRY and CDR2 SYGVKD. V shed 2 bases and J shed 4 bases, with 12 bases lying between them. The CDR3 runs to 14 residues. The CDR3: CAISETGKVYEQYF. The CDR3 bases are TGTGCCATCAGTGAGACAGGGAAGGTTTACGAGCAGTACTTC.

The CDR3 DNA sequence: TGCAGCGTACGGATCTCATACGAGCAGTACTTC. Translated: CSVRISYEQYF. The chain joins TRBV29-1 to TRBJ2-7; no clear D. Germline CDR1 and CDR2: SQVTM and ANQGSEA. This CDR3 region has 11 residues. V was cut by 6 bases and J by 4 bases, with 10 bases left in between.

The J gene is TRBJ1-2, the V gene TRBV5-8; D is unresolved. The CDR3 totals 13 residues. V was pared by 6 bases and J by 0 bases, with 9 bases between. The germline gives CDR1 SGHTS, CDR2 YDEGEE. CDR3 residues: CASTHSTNYGYTF. CDR3 nucleotides: TGTGCCAGCACCCACTCCACTAACTATGGCTACACCTTC.

The rearrangement links TRBV9 to TRBJ2-1, with D maybe TRBD2 (5 bases). The length of the CDR3 is 14 residues. Germline lookup yields CDR1 SGDLS and CDR2 YYNGEE. Trimming shortened V by 4 bases and J by 6 bases, and 14 bases separated the two germline ends. DNA of the CDR3: TGTGCCAGCAGCTCCTCGGGGAACGGCAATGAGCAGTTCTTC. Its translation: CASSSSGNGNEQFF.

The chain joins TRBV7-9 to TRBJ2-2; TRBD1 might be the D (6 bases). Germline V gives CDR1 SEHNR, CDR2 FQNEAQ (reference sequence). V lost 5 bases and J 4 bases, leaving 17 bases between the germline ends. The CDR3 totals 16 residues. The CDR3 DNA sequence: TGTGCCAGCAGCCTCCCTCGGACAGACCGCACCGGGGAGCTGTTTTTT. Residues: CASSLPRTDRTGELFF.

This chain uses TRBV9 with TRBJ2-7, with D perhaps matching TRBD1 or TRBD2 (6 bases each). Germline values: CDR1 SGDLS, CDR2 YYNGEE. V dropped 4 bases and J dropped 2 bases, with 13 bases sitting between them. The CDR3 contains 14 residues. The CDR3 nucleotides read TGTGCCAGCAGCCAAGGGGGGCGTGCCTACGAGCAGTACTTC. Translating it yields CASSQGGRAYEQYF. The full variable domain, completed using reference TRBV9 and TRBJ2-7, is DSGVTQTPKHLITATGQRVTLRCSPRSGDLSVYWYQQSLDQGLQFLIQYYNGEERAKGNILERFSAQQFPDLHSELNLSSLELGDSALYFCASSQGGRAYEQYFGPGTRLTVT.

V is TRBV29-1 and J is TRBJ2-7; 7 nucleotides agree with TRBD1. CDR1 and CDR2 from the germline V gene are SQVTM and ANQGSEA. Germline trimming cut 4 bases from V and 2 bases from J; bases unmatched to any gene: 5. This CDR3 is built from 13 residues. The CDR3 DNA follows: TGCAGCGTTGGAACAGGGGTCCCCTACGAGCAGTACTTC. Translating it yields CSVGTGVPYEQYF.

This chain links TRBV4-2 with TRBJ1-2, with 9 nucleotides matching TRBD1. V was clipped by 4 bases and J by 8 bases; unmatched bases: 5. The CDR3 sequence is 13 residues long. Per the germline V gene, CDR1 is LGHNA and CDR2 is YNFKEQ. The CDR3 bases are TGTGCCAGCAGCCCCTGGACAGGGGTAGGCTACACCTTC. It translates to CASSPWTGVGYTF.

This chain connects TRBV11-2 to TRBJ2-3; D possibly corresponds to TRBD1 (5 bases). Germline CDR1 reads SGHAT; CDR2 reads FQNNGV. V lost 4 bases, J lost 0 bases, and 20 bases lay in between. There are 18 residues in the CDR3. The CDR3 spells CASSWPIHDSDSTDTQYF. In DNA, the CDR3 is TGTGCCAGCAGCTGGCCGATCCACGACAGCGATAGCACAGATACGCAGTATTTT.

This sequence joins TRBV15 and TRBJ2-1; 7 positions agree with TRBD1. The CDR3 extends over 14 amino acids. In germline, CDR1 is LNHNV, CDR2 YYDKDF (reference sequence). V was pared by 6 bases and J by 3 bases, with 5 bases of the junction left unmatched. CDR3 sequence reads: CATRGTGVYNEQFF. In DNA, the CDR3 is TGTGCCACCAGGGGAACAGGGGTCTACAATGAGCAGTTCTTC.

This chain joins TRBV6-5 and TRBJ1-3; D unclear. The V gene lost 0 bases and the J gene lost 5 bases, with 8 bases spanning the gap. Germline CDR1 reads MNHEY; CDR2 reads SVGAGI. The CDR3 covers 14 residues. In nucleotides, the CDR3 is TGTGCCAGCAGTTACTCGGGCGGCCGAAACACCATATATTTT. Its protein product is CASSYSGGRNTIYF.

The rearrangement links TRBV13 to TRBJ1-1; weak D call: TRBD1 (6 bases). Trimming took off 5 bases at V and 4 bases at J, with 26 bases between the two ends. CDR3 length equals 18 residues. Germline V lookup: CDR1 PRHDT, CDR2 FYEKMQ (reference sequence). The CDR3 coding sequence is TGTGCCAGCAGCCCCGCAGGACTAACAGGGATCGGCGGCACTGAAGCTTTCTTT. This translates into CASSPAGLTGIGGTEAFF. Full variable domain (remainder filled in from reference TRBV13 and TRBJ1-1): AAGVIQSPRHLIKEKRETATLKCYPIPRHDTVYWYQQGPGQDPQFLISFYEKMQSDKGSIPDRFSAQQFSDYHSELNMSSLELGDSALYFCASSPAGLTGIGGTEAFFGQGTRLTVV.

V is TRBV9 and J is TRBJ2-5; D unclear. Looked up from germline, CDR1 is SGDLS and CDR2 is YYNGEE. With 0 bases removed from V and 1 base from J, the gap between germline ends came to 7 bases. This CDR3 spans 14 amino acids. CDR3 DNA sequence: TGTGCCAGCAGCGTAGGTGGGTCCCAAGAGACCCAGTACTTC. Its protein product is CASSVGGSQETQYF. Combining the CDR3 with reference TRBV9 and TRBJ2-5 gives the whole variable domain DSGVTQTPKHLITATGQRVTLRCSPRSGDLSVYWYQQSLDQGLQFLIQYYNGEERAKGNILERFSAQQFPDLHSELNLSSLELGDSALYFCASSVGGSQETQYFGPGTRLLVL.

The chain links TRBV14 to TRBJ2-5; D remains ambiguous. Trimming pared 4 bases from V and 5 bases from J, leaving 20 bases between. The length of the CDR3 is 16 residues. Looked up from germline, CDR1 is SGHDN and CDR2 is FVKESK. CDR3 nucleotides: TGTGCCAGCAGCCCCACTCGAACCCTCGTGCGGGAGACCCAGTACTTC. Protein: CASSPTRTLVRETQYF.

V and J are TRBV27 and TRBJ2-3, with D hard to call. Germline V gives CDR1 MNHEY, CDR2 SMNVEV (reference sequence). V was shortened by 1 base and J by 2 bases, with 16 bases between the two germline ends. This CDR3 spans 17 amino acids. In DNA form, the CDR3 reads TGTGCCAGCAGTTTATTCCCGTGGGCAGAAGACACAGATACGCAGTATTTT. It specifies CASSLFPWAEDTDTQYF.

The V and J genes are TRBV6-6 and TRBJ2-1, with TRBD1 identical over 9 bases. CDR3 length equals 16 residues. CDR1 is MNHNY, CDR2 SVGAGI, per germline (reference sequence). J was trimmed by 8 bases and V by 6 bases; bases with no gene match: 14. CDR3 nucleotides: TGTGCCAGCAGCCGGCCGCGGGACAGGGCCGGCTATGAGCAGTTCTTC. This translates into CASSRPRDRAGYEQFF.

The chain employs TRBV6-4 and TRBJ2-2, with D perhaps being TRBD1 or TRBD2 (5 bases each). In germline, CDR1 is MRHNA, CDR2 SNTAGT. Trimming shortened V by 8 bases and J by 2 bases, and 24 bases separated the two germline ends. The CDR3 consists of 18 residues. The CDR3 nucleotides are TGTGCCAGCGAGTGTGCACCGGGGACGGAAGTTAACACCGGGGAGCTGTTTTTT. It is translated as CASECAPGTEVNTGELFF.

The chain links TRBV15 to TRBJ2-7; TRBD2 matches 14 bases. After removal of 5 bases from V and 4 bases from J, the junction contained 4 bases not matched to a gene. This CDR3 is 15 amino acids long. CDR1 LNHNV and CDR2 YYDKDF come from the germline V gene (reference sequence). The CDR3 reads CATSQGLAGGYEQYF. The CDR3, as DNA: TGTGCCACCAGCCAAGGACTAGCGGGAGGATACGAGCAGTACTTC.

V gene TRBV6-5 combines with J gene TRBJ2-5; 7 nucleotides align to TRBD1. The V segment lost 4 bases and the J segment 0 bases; nucleotides outside the gene matches: 5. Germline V gives CDR1 MNHEY, CDR2 SVGAGI. The length of the CDR3 is 15 residues. The CDR3 loop is CASSSMGQYQETQYF. The DNA for the CDR3 is TGTGCCAGCAGTTCCATGGGACAGTACCAAGAGACCCAGTACTTC.